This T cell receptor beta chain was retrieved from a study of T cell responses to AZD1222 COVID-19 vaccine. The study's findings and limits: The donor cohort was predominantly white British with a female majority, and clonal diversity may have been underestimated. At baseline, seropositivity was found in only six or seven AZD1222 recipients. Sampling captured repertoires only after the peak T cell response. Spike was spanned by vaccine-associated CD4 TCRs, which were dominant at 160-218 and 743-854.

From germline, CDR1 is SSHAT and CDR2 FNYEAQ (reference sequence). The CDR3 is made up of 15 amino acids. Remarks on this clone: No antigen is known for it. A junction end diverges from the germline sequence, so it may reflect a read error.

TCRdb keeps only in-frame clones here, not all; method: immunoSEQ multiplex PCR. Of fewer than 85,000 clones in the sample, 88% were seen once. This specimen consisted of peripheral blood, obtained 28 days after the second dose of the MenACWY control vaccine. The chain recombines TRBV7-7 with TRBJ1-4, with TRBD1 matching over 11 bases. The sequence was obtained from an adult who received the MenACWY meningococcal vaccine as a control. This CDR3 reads CASSPGTGGNEKLFF. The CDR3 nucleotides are TGTGCTAGCAGCCCGGGGACAGGGGGTAATGAAAAACTGTTTTTT.